The rows below give T cell receptor beta chains drawn from one sample of a study of neurological immune-mediated disorders. Via MiXCR, TCRdb re-called the 5' RACE reads, giving one row per CDR3 protein. The table shows approximately 89,000 distinct CDR3 sequences, with under 15% occurring only once. Specimen: PBMCs. These TCRs come from a female donor with HTLV-1-associated myelopathy (HAM/TSP). Both conserved end residues are part of each CDR3. The order of the fields is J gene, V gene, CDR3 length, CDR3 protein.

>TRBJ2-6|TRBV5-1|14
CASSLGSVANVLTF
>TRBJ2-7|TRBV5-1|13
CASSLVRDLEQYF
>TRBJ2-7|TRBV3-1|13
CASSHYRVHEQYF
>TRBJ2-1|TRBV5-1|15
CASSLGPDEANEQFF
>TRBJ1-5|TRBV5-8|15
CASSLRDRVRQPQHF
>TRBJ2-7|TRBV9|14
CASSVVSGGDEQYF
>TRBJ2-7|TRBV29-1|14
CSVERSSGAYEQYF
>TRBJ2-5|TRBV10-3|14
CAISDHGGQETQYF
>TRBJ2-6|TRBV5-5|15
CASSLPGAGANVLTF
>TRBJ2-7|TRBV12-5|13
CASGPGQSYEQYF
>TRBJ2-2|TRBV4-1|15
CASSGRDGNTGELFF
>TRBJ1-5|TRBV20-1|12
CSASSGNQPQHF
>TRBJ1-5|TRBV10-2|15
CASSESKAGHQPQHF
>TRBJ2-6|TRBV7-9|16
CASSFNRAGGANVLTF